Only a few counts were recorded for the clone carrying this T cell receptor (beta chain). Some clones are missing from TCRdb's copy, which holds only in-frame ones; the method was immunoSEQ multiplex PCR. The sample lists around 100,000 clones, 85% occurring once. The record originates from a study of blood T cell repertoires in COVID-19. Overall study context: From the United States, Italy and Spain came samples of acute and convalescent COVID-19.

Germline-derived CDR1 and CDR2 are SEHNR and FQNEAQ (reference sequence). The CDR3 is 15 residues long. The V gene end was trimmed by 5 bases and the J gene end by 6 bases; junction bases not matched to a gene: 7. This clonotype originated in a woman in her 70s with active or convalescent COVID-19. Sequenced: peripheral blood. V is TRBV7-9 and J is TRBJ2-2, with 9 bases aligning to TRBD1. This CDR3 reads CASSLGTGQAGELFF. The CDR3 DNA reads TGTGCCAGCAGCCTGGGGACAGGGCAGGCCGGGGAGCTGTTTTTT.